This TCR beta chain was retrieved from a study of blood T cell repertoires in COVID-19. Study at large: The cDNA or gDNA used as material had been derived from T cells, B-cell-depleted T cells, or PBMCs.

Libraries were prepared by immunoSEQ multiplex PCR; TCRdb keeps only in-frame clonotypes and omits some of them. The data contain roughly 200,000 clones, 85% of them singletons. V lost 0 bases, J lost 1 base, and 13 bases lay in between. CDR1 and CDR2 from the germline V gene are MNHNY and SVGAGI (reference sequence). The CDR3 has 16 amino acids. The sequence came from a woman aged 55 to 70 with acute or convalescent COVID-19. The rearrangement joins TRBV6-6 to TRBJ2-7; D perhaps matches TRBD2 (6 bases). Sequencing used peripheral blood. Here the CDR3 DNA reads TGTGCCAGCAGTTACTCGAGGGACTTTCGTTCCTACGAGCAGTACTTC. Its protein is CASSYSRDFRSYEQYF.